The 31 T cell receptor beta chains below come from one sample, sequenced in a study of a mutant IDH1 vaccine in newly diagnosed glioma. Clones were read by immunoSEQ multiplex PCR, and TCRdb kept only the in-frame ones, dropping some. The table has more than 35,000 clones, roughly 79% seen once. Indicated time point: week 23, last vaccination. Topical imiquimod accompanied each vaccine dose, which consisted of 300 ug of mutant IDH1 20-mer peptide. No antigen has been assigned to these receptors. The source material was PBMCs, sampled from a glioma patient whose treatment included an IDH1 peptide vaccine. These receptors were taken from a man aged 35 to 55 with glioma.

This sequence joins TRBV7-2 and TRBJ2-7; the match to TRBD2 covers 12 bases. CDR1 is SGHTA, CDR2 FQGNSA, per germline. Trimming took 4 bases from V and 6 from J; bases not matched to a gene: 10. The CDR3 spans 16 residues. The chain's CDR3 is CASSSTRLAGVFEQYF. CDR3 nucleotides: TGTGCCAGCAGCTCGACCCGACTAGCGGGGGTCTTCGAGCAGTACTTC.

The chain carries TRBV14 and TRBJ1-2; D unresolved. V lost 0 bases and J lost 8, with 10 bases in between. This CDR3 comprises 13 residues. The germline V gene has CDR1 SGHDN and CDR2 FVKESK. CDR3 sequence: CASSQDLSKGYTF. The CDR3 nucleotides read TGTGCCAGCAGCCAAGATCTCAGTAAGGGCTACACCTTC.

V usage is TRBV6-6 and J usage is TRBJ2-7, with 9 positions matching TRBD1. The CDR3 spans 14 residues. Looked up from germline, CDR1 is MNHNY and CDR2 is SVGAGI (reference sequence). Trimming removed 7 bases from V and 0 bases from J; junction bases left unmatched: 4. CDR3 loop: CASTETGGSYEQYF. The CDR3 bases are TGTGCCAGCACCGAGACAGGGGGCTCCTACGAGCAGTACTTC.

V gene TRBV6-5 combines with J gene TRBJ2-5; D tentatively fits TRBD1 or TRBD2 (6 bases each). The germline CDR1 and CDR2 sequences are MNHEY and SVGAGI. There are 13 residues in the CDR3. The V and J ends lost 2 bases and 9 bases respectively, with 13 bases between them. CDR3 DNA: TGTGCCAGCAGTTACGGGGGGCAGGGGTCCCAGTACTTC. Translating it yields CASSYGGQGSQYF.

The rearrangement links TRBV7-2 to TRBJ2-7; 9 bases line up with TRBD1. V dropped 6 bases and J dropped 4; count of bases not matched to a gene: 4. CDR3 length: 13 amino acids. Germline V CDR1 and CDR2: SGHTA, FQGNSA. Here the CDR3 reads CASRRTGVYEQYF. DNA of the CDR3: TGTGCCAGCAGAAGGACAGGGGTATACGAGCAGTACTTC. Using reference TRBV7-2 and TRBJ2-7 for the parts outside the CDR3, the full variable domain is GAGVSQSPSNKVTEKGKDVELRCDPISGHTALYWYRQSLGQGLEFLIYFQGNSAPDKSGLPSDRFSAERTGGSVSTLTIQRTQQEDSAVYLCASRRTGVYEQYFGPGTRLTVT.

This clone was detected only a few times. This sequence joins TRBV7-3 and TRBJ2-2; D is perhaps TRBD1 (6 bases). The germline V gene encodes CDR1 SGHTA and CDR2 FQGTGA. The V end lost 5 bases, the J end lost 7 bases, and 20 bases lay between the germline ends. The CDR3 is made up of 16 amino acids. The CDR3 coding sequence is TGTGCCAGCAGCCGGAGCATTAAACAGGGTCACGGGGAGCTGTTTTTT. This encodes CASSRSIKQGHGELFF. Based on the CDR3 plus reference TRBV7-3 and TRBJ2-2, the full variable domain is GAGVSQTPSNKVTEKGKYVELRCDPISGHTALYWYRQSLGQGPEFLIYFQGTGAADDSGLPNDRFFAVRPEGSVSTLKIQRTERGDSAVYLCASSRSIKQGHGELFFGEGSRLTVL.

This chain joins TRBV18 and TRBJ1-1; D is unresolved. This CDR3 region has 13 residues. The germline V gene encodes CDR1 KGHSH and CDR2 LQKENI. Trimming stripped 4 bases from V and 1 base from J, with 7 bases between. The CDR3, as DNA: TGTGCCAGCTCACAAGAAAGGAACACTGAAGCTTTCTTT. Translating gives CASSQERNTEAFF. Together with reference TRBV18 and TRBJ1-1, the CDR3 gives the full variable domain: NAGVMQNPRHLVRRRGQEARLRCSPMKGHSHVYWYRQLPEEGLKFMVYLQKENIIDESGMPKERFSAEFPKEGPSILRIQQVVRGDSAAYFCASSQERNTEAFFGQGTRLTVV.

This chain uses TRBV7-3 with TRBJ2-3; D gene ambiguous. The germline V gene encodes CDR1 SGHTA and CDR2 FQGTGA. Trimming left V 2 bases short and J 1 base short, with 4 bases between. The CDR3 has 13 residues. The CDR3 here is CASSLYGTDTQYF. The CDR3 coding sequence is TGTGCCAGCAGCTTATATGGCACAGATACGCAGTATTTT. Full variable domain (missing parts from reference TRBV7-3 and TRBJ2-3): GAGVSQTPSNKVTEKGKYVELRCDPISGHTALYWYRQSLGQGPEFLIYFQGTGAADDSGLPNDRFFAVRPEGSVSTLKIQRTERGDSAVYLCASSLYGTDTQYFGPGTRLTVL.

V gene TRBV27 combines with J gene TRBJ1-1, with D unresolved. Trimming stripped 2 bases from V and 4 bases from J, with 11 bases between. CDR3 length equals 14 residues. Per the germline V gene, CDR1 is MNHEY and CDR2 is SMNVEV (reference sequence). This chain's CDR3 is CASSLTSAGTEAFF. The CDR3 nucleotides are TGTGCCAGCAGTTTAACTTCGGCGGGCACTGAAGCTTTCTTT.

The chain employs TRBV5-1 and TRBJ1-1; 10 bases align to TRBD1. From germline, CDR1 is SGHRS and CDR2 YFSETQ. The J segment lost 1 base and the V segment lost 4 bases, leaving 10 bases of the junction unmatched. The CDR3 covers 17 residues. As DNA, the CDR3 is TGCGCCAGCAGCCCGGGACAGGGGTTCAGATGGAACACTGAAGCTTTCTTT. Its translation: CASSPGQGFRWNTEAFF. Together with reference TRBV5-1 and TRBJ1-1, the CDR3 gives the full variable domain: KAGVTQTPRYLIKTRGQQVTLSCSPISGHRSVSWYQQTPGQGLQFLFEYFSETQRNKGNFPGRFSGRQFSNSRSEMNVSTLELGDSALYLCASSPGQGFRWNTEAFFGQGTRLTVV.

The chain recombines TRBV4-1 with TRBJ2-3; 9 nucleotides match TRBD1. CDR1 and CDR2 from the germline V gene are MGHRA and YSYEKL. V lost 2 bases and J lost 5; bases outside the gene matches: 8. The length of the CDR3 is 16 residues. For the CDR3, the DNA is TGCGCCAGCAGCCAACTACAGGGGGCAGGTGGAGATACGCAGTATTTT. Protein: CASSQLQGAGGDTQYF.

V and J are TRBV4-3 and TRBJ2-3; 8 bases fit TRBD2. This CDR3 spans 16 amino acids. J was trimmed by 6 bases and V by 0 bases; bases with no gene match: 8. Germline CDR1 and CDR2: LGHNA and YSLEER. The CDR3 DNA reads as TGCGCCAGCAGCCAAGACGTCCCGGGAGGGGCGGATACGCAGTATTTT. It codes for CASSQDVPGGADTQYF.

This chain joins TRBV6-5 and TRBJ1-6; no definite D call. This CDR3 spans 13 amino acids. Trimming removed 5 bases at V and 7 bases at J, with 9 bases between. Germline-derived CDR1 and CDR2 are MNHEY and SVGAGI. The CDR3 DNA reads as TGTGCCAGCAGTGAACTATGGAATTCACCCCTCCACTTT. It yields the protein CASSELWNSPLHF.

The V and J genes are TRBV29-1 and TRBJ2-7, with 11 positions matching TRBD2. Germline CDR1 reads SQVTM; CDR2 reads ANQGSEA. CDR3 size: 15 residues. Germline trimming cut 4 bases from V and 0 bases from J; bases unmatched to any gene: 5. CDR3: CSVGLAGFSSYEQYF. In DNA, the CDR3 is TGCAGCGTTGGACTAGCGGGATTTAGCTCCTACGAGCAGTACTTC.

J is TRBJ2-1 and V is TRBV18; D ambiguous. This CDR3 has 13 residues. Trimming took off 2 bases at V and 7 bases at J, with 9 bases between the two ends. Germline V lookup: CDR1 KGHSH, CDR2 LQKENI. The CDR3 is CASSPSSGNEQFF. CDR3 in DNA: TGTGCCAGCTCACCATCGTCTGGTAATGAGCAGTTCTTC.

The chain carries TRBV28 and TRBJ2-1; 11 nucleotides line up with TRBD2. Per the germline V gene, CDR1 is MDHEN and CDR2 is SYDVKM. The J segment lost 5 bases and the V segment lost 0 bases, leaving 18 bases of the junction unmatched. The CDR3 consists of 21 residues. Here the CDR3 reads CASSLWVLKTSGRRSNNEQFF. In nucleotides, the CDR3 is TGTGCCAGCAGTTTATGGGTCCTTAAAACTAGCGGGAGAAGGTCTAACAATGAGCAGTTCTTC. The full variable domain, with the rest looked up from reference TRBV28 and TRBJ2-1, is DVKVTQSSRYLVKRTGEKVFLECVQDMDHENMFWYRQDPGLGLRLIYFSYDVKMKEKGDIPEGYSVSREKKERFSLILESASTNQTSMYLCASSLWVLKTSGRRSNNEQFFGPGTRLTVL.

CDR3 coding DNA: TGCGCCAGCAGCGCAGCGGGGAATGAGCAGTTCTTC. Amino acid sequence: CASSAAGNEQFF. V is TRBV5-1 and J is TRBJ2-1; 7 bases align to TRBD2. The CDR3 sequence is 12 residues long. Germline CDR1 reads SGHRS; CDR2 reads YFSETQ. Germline trimming cut 4 bases from V and 7 bases from J; bases unmatched to any gene: 2.

The chain joins TRBV6-1 to TRBJ2-7; no definite D call. CDR1 and CDR2 from the germline V gene are MNHNS and SASEGT. CDR3 length: 13 residues. V shed 5 bases and J shed 4 bases, with 12 bases lying between them. In nucleotides, the CDR3 is TGTGCCAGCAGTCCAGACCCGTCATACGAGCAGTACTTC. It codes for CASSPDPSYEQYF.

V and J are TRBV5-1 and TRBJ1-3; D is undetermined. The germline V gene has CDR1 SGHRS and CDR2 YFSETQ. The germline V and J ends were trimmed by 7 bases and 0 bases, with 14 bases remaining between them. The CDR3 is 15 residues long. CDR3 coding DNA: TGCGCCAGCTCCTTAGACGGGGACTCTGGAAACACCATATATTTT. Encoded protein: CASSLDGDSGNTIYF.

The sample holds a few counts of this clone. This sequence joins TRBV28 and TRBJ1-1; tentative D call: TRBD1 (5 bases). Germline V CDR1 and CDR2: MDHEN, SYDVKM. The CDR3 length is 11 residues. Deletions cut 9 bases from V and 10 bases from J, with 15 bases between. DNA for the CDR3: TGTGCCAGTCGTGGGGCCCCGCCAGCTTTCTTT. It encodes CASRGAPPAFF. Drawing the rest from reference TRBV28 and TRBJ1-1, the complete variable domain is DVKVTQSSRYLVKRTGEKVFLECVQDMDHENMFWYRQDPGLGLRLIYFSYDVKMKEKGDIPEGYSVSREKKERFSLILESASTNQTSMYLCASRGAPPAFFGQGTRLTVV.

The CDR3, as DNA: TGTGCCAGCAGTATGGGAGGCTACGAGCAGTACTTC. Residues: CASSMGGYEQYF. V is TRBV6-5 and J is TRBJ2-7, with D tentatively TRBD2 (6 bases). This CDR3 is 12 amino acids long. CDR1 and CDR2 (germline): MNHEY, SVGAGI. The V end lost 5 bases, the J end lost 3 bases, and 8 bases lay between the germline ends.

The chain recombines TRBV6-6 with TRBJ1-5; 7 bases agree with TRBD1. Germline-derived CDR1 and CDR2 are MNHNY and SVGAGI (reference sequence). V gave up 5 bases and J gave up 7 bases; unmatched junction bases: 8. The CDR3 consists of 14 residues. The CDR3 DNA reads TGTGCCAGCAGTCGGACAGGCGGGAGGCAGCCCCAGCATTTT. Translated, it gives CASSRTGGRQPQHF.

The chain couples TRBV28 to TRBJ1-2; 11 bases align to TRBD1. V shed 1 base and J 4 bases; nucleotides not matched to a gene: 8. From germline, CDR1 is MDHEN and CDR2 SYDVKM. This CDR3 is 17 amino acids long. CDR3 residues: CASSLSGGTGGGYGYTF. CDR3 sequence (DNA): TGTGCCAGCAGTTTATCCGGGGGGACAGGGGGTGGCTATGGCTACACCTTC.

This chain uses TRBV7-3 with TRBJ2-1; TRBD2 aligns across 9 bases. Trimming at V came to 6 bases and at J to 0 bases, leaving 6 bases not matched to a gene. From germline, CDR1 is SGHTA and CDR2 FQGTGA. This CDR3 region has 16 residues. The CDR3 spells CASSPTSGSSYNEQFF. As DNA, the CDR3 is TGTGCCAGCAGTCCGACTAGCGGCAGCTCCTACAATGAGCAGTTCTTC.

This rearrangement joins TRBV30 to TRBJ2-5; 9 bases are shared with TRBD2. The DNA end favors TRBJ2-7, so the J call may be wrong. CDR3 size: 14 residues. Germline V CDR1 and CDR2: GTSNPN, SVGIG (reference sequence). This CDR3 reads CAWSELAGAYEQYF. DNA of the CDR3: TGTGCCTGGAGTGAACTAGCGGGTGCCTACGAGCAGTACTTC.

The chain recombines TRBV2 with TRBJ2-1; no definite D call. The germline gives CDR1 SNHLY, CDR2 FYNNEI. Deletions cut 3 bases from V and 6 bases from J, with 9 bases between. This CDR3 contains 13 residues. DNA for the CDR3: TGTGCCAGCAGTGATGACGGGTTCAATGAGCAGTTCTTC. Its translation is CASSDDGFNEQFF.

The chain has TRBV9 and TRBJ1-3; TRBD1 might be the D (5 bases). The CDR3 consists of 14 residues. Germline CDR1 and CDR2: SGDLS and YYNGEE. V lost 2 bases to trimming and J lost 8 bases, with 14 bases between them. CDR3 coding DNA: TGTGCCAGCAGCGTTCGGCCATCGGGGGACACCATATATTTT. This encodes CASSVRPSGDTIYF. The entire variable domain, with the rest obtained from reference TRBV9 and TRBJ1-3, is as follows: DSGVTQTPKHLITATGQRVTLRCSPRSGDLSVYWYQQSLDQGLQFLIQYYNGEERAKGNILERFSAQQFPDLHSELNLSSLELGDSALYFCASSVRPSGDTIYFGEGSWLTVV.

This clone was recorded a few times. This sequence joins TRBV19 and TRBJ1-1; D gene uncertain. Germline CDR1 and CDR2: LNHDA and SQIVND (reference sequence). The CDR3 is made up of 14 amino acids. Trimming left V 9 bases short and J 0 bases short, with 14 bases between. The CDR3 sequence is CASRNHAMNTEAFF. The CDR3, as DNA: TGTGCCAGCAGAAACCACGCCATGAACACTGAAGCTTTCTTT.

V usage is TRBV19 and J usage is TRBJ1-5; 10 positions match TRBD1. The CDR3 has 18 residues. The germline CDR1 and CDR2 sequences are LNHDA and SQIVND (reference sequence). Unmatched junction bases numbered 10, after V lost 4 bases and J lost 1 base. The CDR3 here is CASSRQGAGGMSNQPQHF. CDR3 bases: TGTGCCAGTAGTAGACAGGGGGCAGGAGGTATGAGCAATCAGCCCCAGCATTTT. Complete variable domain (other parts from reference TRBV19 and TRBJ1-5): DGGITQSPKYLFRKEGQNVTLSCEQNLNHDAMYWYRQDPGQGLRLIYYSQIVNDFQKGDIAEGYSVSREKKESFPLTVTSAQKNPTAFYLCASSRQGAGGMSNQPQHFGDGTRLSIL.

The chain couples TRBV4-2 to TRBJ2-7; 10 bases are a match to TRBD2. J was trimmed by 5 bases and V by 1 base; bases with no gene match: 5. The CDR3 is 15 amino acids. In germline, CDR1 is LGHNA, CDR2 YNFKEQ. The CDR3 is CASSQASGGANEQYF. CDR3 in DNA: TGTGCCAGCAGCCAAGCGAGCGGGGGGGCCAACGAGCAGTACTTC.

This chain joins TRBV7-6 and TRBJ2-1; TRBD2 agrees at 10 bases. Germline V CDR1 and CDR2: SGHVS, FNYEAQ. This CDR3 is 17 amino acids long. J was trimmed by 0 bases and V by 4 bases; bases with no gene match: 6. The CDR3 DNA follows: TGTGCCAGCAGCTCATCTACTAGCGGGATCTCCTACAATGAGCAGTTCTTC. Its translation is CASSSSTSGISYNEQFF.